Reported below is one TCR beta chain. The data belong to a study of blood T cell repertoires in COVID-19. Study in general: Collection of acute and convalescent COVID-19 samples took place in the United States, Italy and Spain. PBMCs, B-cell-depleted T cells, or T cells provided the cDNA or gDNA that made up the material.

In the source study's methods: For nucleated cells, counts were estimated from reference gene primer amplification. Sequencing used immunoSEQ multiplex PCR; TCRdb keeps in-frame clones, though not all of them. D and trimming come from the DNA, and the V and J calls and clone size come from that table. The sample has 240,000 or so clones; roughly 80% are singletons. Sequencing input: peripheral blood. The receptor's source is a woman at least 80 years old with acute or convalescent COVID-19.

CDR3 nucleotide sequence: TGTGCCAGCAGCTTGGGACAGGGTAGGCCTTATAATTCACCCCTCCACTTT. Translated, it gives CASSLGQGRPYNSPLHF. V gene TRBV5-4 combines with J gene TRBJ1-6; 7 bases are a match to TRBD1. This CDR3 is 17 amino acids long. V lost 0 bases, J lost 4 bases, and 7 bases stayed unmatched. CDR1 and CDR2 from the germline V gene are SGHNT and YYREEE (reference sequence).